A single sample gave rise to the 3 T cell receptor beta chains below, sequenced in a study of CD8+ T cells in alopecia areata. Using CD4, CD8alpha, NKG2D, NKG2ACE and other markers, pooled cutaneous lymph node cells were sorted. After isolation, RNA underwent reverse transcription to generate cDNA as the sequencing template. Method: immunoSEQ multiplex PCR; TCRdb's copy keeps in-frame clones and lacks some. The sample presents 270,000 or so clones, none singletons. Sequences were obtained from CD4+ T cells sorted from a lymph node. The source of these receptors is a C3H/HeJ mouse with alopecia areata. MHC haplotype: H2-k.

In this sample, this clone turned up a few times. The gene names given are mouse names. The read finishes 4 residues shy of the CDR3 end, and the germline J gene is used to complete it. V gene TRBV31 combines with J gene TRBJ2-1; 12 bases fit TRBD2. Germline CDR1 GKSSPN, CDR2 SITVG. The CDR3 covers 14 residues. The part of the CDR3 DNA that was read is TGTGCCTGGAGTCGACTGGGGGGGCTGGCT. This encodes CAWSRLGGLA. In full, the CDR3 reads CAWSRLGGLAEQFF.

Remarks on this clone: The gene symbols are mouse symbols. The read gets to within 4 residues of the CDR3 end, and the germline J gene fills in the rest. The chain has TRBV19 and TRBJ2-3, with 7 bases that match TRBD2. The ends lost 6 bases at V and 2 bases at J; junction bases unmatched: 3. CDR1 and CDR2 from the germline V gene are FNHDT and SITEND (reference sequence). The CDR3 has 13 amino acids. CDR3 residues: CASKDWDAETLYF. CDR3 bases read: TGTGCCAGCAAAGACTGGGATGCAGAA.

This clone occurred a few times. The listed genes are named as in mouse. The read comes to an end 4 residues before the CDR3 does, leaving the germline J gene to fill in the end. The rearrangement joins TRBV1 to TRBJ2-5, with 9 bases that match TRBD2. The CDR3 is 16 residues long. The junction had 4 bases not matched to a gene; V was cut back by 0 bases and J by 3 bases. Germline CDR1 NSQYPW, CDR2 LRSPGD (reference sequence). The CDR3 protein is CTCSAEAGLGQDTQYF. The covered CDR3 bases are TGCACCTGCAGTGCAGAAGCCGGACTGGGGCAAGAC.